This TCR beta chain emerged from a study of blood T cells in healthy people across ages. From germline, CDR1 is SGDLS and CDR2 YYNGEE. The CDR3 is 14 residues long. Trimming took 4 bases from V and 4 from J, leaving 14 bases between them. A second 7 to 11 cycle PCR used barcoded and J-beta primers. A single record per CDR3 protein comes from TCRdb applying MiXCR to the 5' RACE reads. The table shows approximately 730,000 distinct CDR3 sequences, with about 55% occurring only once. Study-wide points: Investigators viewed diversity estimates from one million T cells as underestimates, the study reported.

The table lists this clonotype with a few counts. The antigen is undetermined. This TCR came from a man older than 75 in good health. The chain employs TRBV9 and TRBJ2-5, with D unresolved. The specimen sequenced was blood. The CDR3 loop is CASSKGGPGETQYF. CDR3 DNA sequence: TGTGCCAGCAGCAAAGGCGGTCCTGGAGAGACCCAGTACTTC.